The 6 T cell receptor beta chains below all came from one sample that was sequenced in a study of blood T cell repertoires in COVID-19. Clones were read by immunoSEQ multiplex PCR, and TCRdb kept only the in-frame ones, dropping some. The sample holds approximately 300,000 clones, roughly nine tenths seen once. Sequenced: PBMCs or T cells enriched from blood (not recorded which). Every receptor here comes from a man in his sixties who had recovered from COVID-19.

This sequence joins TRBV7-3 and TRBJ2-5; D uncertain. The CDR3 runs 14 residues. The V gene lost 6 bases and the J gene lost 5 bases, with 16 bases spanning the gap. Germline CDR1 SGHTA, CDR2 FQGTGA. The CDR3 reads CASSFLDRRETQYF. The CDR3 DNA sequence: TGTGCCAGCAGTTTCCTTGACCGGCGGGAGACCCAGTACTTC.

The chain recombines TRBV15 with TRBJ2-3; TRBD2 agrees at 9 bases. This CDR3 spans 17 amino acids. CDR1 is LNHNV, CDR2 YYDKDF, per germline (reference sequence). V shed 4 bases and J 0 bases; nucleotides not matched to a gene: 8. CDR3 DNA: TGTGCCACCAGCAAAGCAGGACTAGCGCTTAGCACAGATACGCAGTATTTT. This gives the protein CATSKAGLALSTDTQYF. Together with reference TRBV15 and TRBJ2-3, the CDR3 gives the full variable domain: DAMVIQNPRYQVTQFGKPVTLSCSQTLNHNVMYWYQQKSSQAPKLLFHYYDKDFNNEADTPDNFQSRRPNTSFCFLDIRSPGLGDTAMYLCATSKAGLALSTDTQYFGPGTRLTVL.

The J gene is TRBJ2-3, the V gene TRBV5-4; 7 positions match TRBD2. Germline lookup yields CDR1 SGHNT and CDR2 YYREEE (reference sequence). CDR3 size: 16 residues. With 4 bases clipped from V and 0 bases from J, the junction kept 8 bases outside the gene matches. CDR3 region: CASSLLAQPSTDTQYF. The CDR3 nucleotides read TGTGCCAGCAGCCTACTAGCGCAACCTAGCACAGATACGCAGTATTTT.

CDR3 nucleotide sequence: TGCAGTGCTAGTAGCCAGGGGACAGAGACCCAGTACTTC. Amino acid sequence: CSASSQGTETQYF. The rearrangement joins TRBV20-1 to TRBJ2-5; possibly TRBD1 for D (6 bases). Germline V lookup: CDR1 DFQATT, CDR2 SNEGSKA (reference sequence). CDR3 size: 13 residues. V gave up 3 bases and J gave up 4 bases, with 12 bases separating them.

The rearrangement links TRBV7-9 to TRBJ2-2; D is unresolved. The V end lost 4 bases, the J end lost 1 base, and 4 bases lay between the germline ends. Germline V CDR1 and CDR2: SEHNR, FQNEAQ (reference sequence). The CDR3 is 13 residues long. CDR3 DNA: TGTGCCAGCAGCTACAAGAACACCGGGGAGCTGTTTTTT. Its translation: CASSYKNTGELFF.

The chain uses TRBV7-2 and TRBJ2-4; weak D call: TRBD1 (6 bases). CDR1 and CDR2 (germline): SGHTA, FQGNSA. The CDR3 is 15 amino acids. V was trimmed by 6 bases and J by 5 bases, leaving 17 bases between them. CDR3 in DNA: TGTGCCAGCAGTCACCAACAGGGTCTCCAAAACATTCAGTACTTC. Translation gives CASSHQQGLQNIQYF.